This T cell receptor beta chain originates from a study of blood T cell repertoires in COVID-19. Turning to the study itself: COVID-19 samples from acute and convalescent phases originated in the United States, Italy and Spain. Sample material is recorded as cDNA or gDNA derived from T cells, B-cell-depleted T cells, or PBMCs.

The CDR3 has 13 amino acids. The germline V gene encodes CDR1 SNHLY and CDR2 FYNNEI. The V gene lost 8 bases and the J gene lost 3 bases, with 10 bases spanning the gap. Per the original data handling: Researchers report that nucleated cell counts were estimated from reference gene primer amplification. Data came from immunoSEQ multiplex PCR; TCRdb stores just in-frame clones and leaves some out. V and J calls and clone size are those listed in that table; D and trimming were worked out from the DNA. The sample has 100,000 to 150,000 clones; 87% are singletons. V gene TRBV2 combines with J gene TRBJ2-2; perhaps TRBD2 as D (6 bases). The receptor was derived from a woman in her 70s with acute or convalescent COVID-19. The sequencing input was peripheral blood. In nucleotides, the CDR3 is TGTGCCAGCGGGGGGTGGGACACCGGGGAGCTGTTTTTT. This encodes CASGGWDTGELFF.